The 28 T cell receptor beta chains reported below all come from one sample, sequenced in a study of cytomegalovirus exposure and HLA in healthy donors. Vbeta (60) and Jbeta (13) primers were used in the PCR. Assay: immunoSEQ multiplex PCR; the TCRdb copy retains only in-frame clones and omits some. Of about 140,000 clones listed, 75% to 90% are singletons. Sequences were obtained from PBMCs. These receptors were taken from a woman aged 25-40 years in good health and CMV-seronegative.

The rearrangement joins TRBV7-9 to TRBJ2-3, with unresolved D. Trimming left V 1 base short and J 2 bases short, with 4 bases between. The germline V gene has CDR1 SEHNR and CDR2 FQNEAQ (reference sequence). The CDR3 sequence is 13 residues long. The CDR3 reads CASSLGDTDTQYF. In DNA form, the CDR3 reads TGTGCCAGCAGCTTAGGCGACACAGATACGCAGTATTTT.

Written as DNA, the CDR3 is TGTGCCAGCACCCCCCGGGCAGGGAAGTCCGACACTGAAGCTTTCTTT. Amino acids: CASTPRAGKSDTEAFF. The V and J genes are TRBV16 and TRBJ1-1, with D perhaps TRBD1 (5 bases). Germline CDR1 reads KGHSY; CDR2 reads FQNENV. Trimming removed 7 bases from V and 3 bases from J, with 21 bases in between. The length of the CDR3 is 16 residues.

This chain connects TRBV18 to TRBJ2-7; TRBD1 matches at 11 bases. The trim removed 3 bases at V and 3 bases at J, leaving 10 bases unmatched. Per germline, CDR1 KGHSH and CDR2 LQKENI. The CDR3 sequence is 17 residues long. The CDR3 DNA sequence: TGTGCCAGCTCACCGAGGAGGACGGGACAGGGGGTCTACGAGCAGTACTTC. Translating gives CASSPRRTGQGVYEQYF.

J is TRBJ1-6 and V is TRBV19, with unresolved D. The germline gives CDR1 LNHDA, CDR2 SQIVND (reference sequence). Trimming left V 1 base short and J 0 bases short, with 7 bases between. The CDR3 sequence is 16 residues long. Here the CDR3 reads CASSIGGISYNSPLHF. As DNA, the CDR3 is TGTGCCAGTAGTATAGGAGGGATCTCCTATAATTCACCCCTCCACTTT.

The V call is TRBV19, the J call TRBJ1-2, with D maybe TRBD1 (6 bases). Trimming took 6 bases from V and 6 from J, leaving 17 bases between them. CDR3 length: 14 residues. Germline loops: CDR1 LNHDA, CDR2 SQIVND (reference sequence). CDR3 sequence (DNA): TGTGCCAGTAGCCCCCTCCGGCAGGGGCATGGCTACACCTTC. It yields the protein CASSPLRQGHGYTF.

The chain combines TRBV7-9 with TRBJ2-1, with D hard to call. This CDR3 spans 11 amino acids. CDR1 is SEHNR, CDR2 FQNEAQ, per germline (reference sequence). V lost 5 bases to trimming and J lost 8 bases, with 7 bases between them. CDR3 region: CASSVFDEQFF. DNA of the CDR3: TGTGCCAGCAGCGTATTTGATGAGCAGTTCTTC.

This rearrangement joins TRBV7-3 to TRBJ2-3; TRBD2 matches at 10 bases. The junction had 4 bases not matched to a gene; V was cut back by 5 bases and J by 5 bases. The CDR3 extends over 14 amino acids. The germline CDR1 and CDR2 sequences are SGHTA and FQGTGA. CDR3 bases: TGTGCCAGCAGCCCTCGACTAGCGGGAGATACGCAGTATTTT. It codes for CASSPRLAGDTQYF.

J is TRBJ1-1 and V is TRBV6-1, with D possibly being TRBD1 (6 bases). The CDR3 is 15 residues long. V lost 6 bases, J lost 0 bases, and 14 bases lay in between. CDR1 and CDR2 (germline): MNHNS, SASEGT. CDR3 nucleotide sequence: TGTGCCAGCAGCCCCTGGGGGGGGCTGAACACTGAAGCTTTCTTT. Its translation: CASSPWGGLNTEAFF.

CDR3 bases: TGCGCCAGCAGCCAGGTAGAAAGGACAGCCTACAATGAGCAGTTCTTC. Residues: CASSQVERTAYNEQFF. This rearrangement joins TRBV4-1 to TRBJ2-1; possibly TRBD1 for D (6 bases). The CDR3 covers 16 residues. Germline loops: CDR1 MGHRA, CDR2 YSYEKL. Trimming pared 3 bases from V and 2 bases from J, leaving 14 bases between.

The chain recombines TRBV19 with TRBJ1-1; 11 bases are shared with TRBD1. From germline, CDR1 is LNHDA and CDR2 SQIVND (reference sequence). The CDR3 runs 17 residues. The V gene end was trimmed by 9 bases and the J gene end by 2 bases; junction bases not matched to a gene: 14. CDR3 amino acids: CASVLMDRGPLNTEAFF. The DNA of the CDR3 is TGTGCCAGCGTACTCATGGACAGGGGGCCTCTTAACACTGAAGCTTTCTTT.

The DNA for the CDR3 is TGCGCCAGCAGCTCTCAGGGAGGACAGCCCCAGCATTTT. Protein: CASSSQGGQPQHF. The rearrangement uses TRBV5-1 and TRBJ1-5, with D perhaps TRBD1 (5 bases). This CDR3 spans 13 amino acids. Germline V CDR1 and CDR2: SGHRS, YFSETQ. Trimming removed 3 bases at V and 7 bases at J, with 11 bases between. The full variable domain, in which reference TRBV5-1 and TRBJ1-5 provide the parts outside the CDR3, is KAGVTQTPRYLIKTRGQQVTLSCSPISGHRSVSWYQQTPGQGLQFLFEYFSETQRNKGNFPGRFSGRQFSNSRSEMNVSTLELGDSALYLCASSSQGGQPQHFGDGTRLSIL.

The CDR3 reads CASRHSAGPYNEQFF. Here the CDR3 DNA reads TGTGCCAGCAGGCACTCAGCGGGCCCCTACAATGAGCAGTTCTTC. The V and J genes are TRBV2 and TRBJ2-1; maybe TRBD2 (6 bases). The V gene lost 6 bases and the J gene lost 2 bases, with 14 bases spanning the gap. The CDR3 is 15 amino acids. The germline V gene has CDR1 SNHLY and CDR2 FYNNEI.

V gene TRBV11-2 combines with J gene TRBJ1-5; perhaps TRBD1 as D (5 bases). The CDR3 length is 13 residues. Germline CDR1 is SGHAT and CDR2 is FQNNGV. The germline V and J ends were trimmed by 3 bases and 7 bases, with 10 bases remaining between them. CDR3 nucleotide sequence: TGTGCCAGCAGCTTGGCAGGGCACCAGCCCCAGCATTTT. Protein: CASSLAGHQPQHF.

This clone was counted a single time. This rearrangement joins TRBV30 to TRBJ2-1; 9 nucleotides match TRBD2. The CDR3 sequence is 16 residues long. The trim removed 2 bases at V and 6 bases at J, leaving 11 bases unmatched. Germline lookup yields CDR1 GTSNPN and CDR2 SVGIG (reference sequence). The CDR3 DNA reads TGTGCCTGGAGTCCCCTTTTAGCGGGGGTTGGCAATGAGCAGTTCTTC. This encodes CAWSPLLAGVGNEQFF. The full variable domain, rest sourced from reference TRBV30 and TRBJ2-1, is SQTIHQWPATLVQPVGSPLSLECTVEGTSNPNLYWYRQAAGRGLQLLFYSVGIGQISSEVPQNLSASRPQDRQFILSSKKLLLSDSGFYLCAWSPLLAGVGNEQFFGPGTRLTVL.

This sequence joins TRBV4-1 and TRBJ2-1; 10 bases align to TRBD2. Per the germline V gene, CDR1 is MGHRA and CDR2 is YSYEKL. The J segment lost 2 bases and the V segment lost 0 bases, leaving 7 bases of the junction unmatched. The CDR3 length is 18 residues. The DNA for the CDR3 is TGCGCCAGCAGCCAAGATCTTGCTAGCGGGAGTACCTACAATGAGCAGTTCTTC. It codes for CASSQDLASGSTYNEQFF.

This clone was counted once. The chain recombines TRBV5-4 with TRBJ1-4; D ambiguous. Trimming took 4 bases from V and 6 from J, leaving 10 bases between them. Per germline, CDR1 SGHNT and CDR2 YYREEE (reference sequence). The CDR3 is made up of 13 amino acids. The CDR3, as DNA: TGTGCCAGCAGCAACGAGGTTGATGAAAAACTGTTTTTT. This translates into CASSNEVDEKLFF.

This chain uses TRBV5-1 with TRBJ1-1; D is possibly TRBD1 (5 bases). The CDR3 is 15 residues long. The germline V gene has CDR1 SGHRS and CDR2 YFSETQ. V was shortened by 6 bases and J by 1 base, with 16 bases between the two germline ends. CDR3 residues: CASTPGGTPNTEAFF. DNA of the CDR3: TGCGCCAGCACCCCCGGCGGGACCCCGAACACTGAAGCTTTCTTT.

In its sample, this clone was seen a few times. The V call is TRBV29-1, the J call TRBJ2-2; 11 nucleotides line up with TRBD2. After removal of 7 bases from V and 5 bases from J, the junction contained 3 bases not matched to a gene. This CDR3 has 13 amino acids. The germline V gene has CDR1 SQVTM and CDR2 ANQGSEA. The CDR3 nucleotides are TGCAGCGCCGTAGCGGGAGGGACCGGGGAGCTGTTTTTT. Its translation: CSAVAGGTGELFF.

Here the CDR3 reads CASSDVGVTYEQYF. In DNA form, the CDR3 reads TGTGCCAGCAGTGATGTGGGAGTGACTTACGAGCAGTACTTC. V gene TRBV6-1 combines with J gene TRBJ2-7; D possibly corresponds to TRBD2 (5 bases). V was pared by 3 bases and J by 4 bases, with 13 bases between. The CDR3 consists of 14 residues. Germline CDR1 reads MNHNS; CDR2 reads SASEGT.

A note on this clone: The sample carries other DNA sequences with the same CDR3. The chain carries TRBV7-2 and TRBJ1-5; 8 nucleotides match TRBD1. CDR1 and CDR2 from the germline V gene are SGHTA and FQGNSA. This CDR3 has 13 residues. The J segment lost 7 bases and the V segment lost 6 bases, leaving 5 bases of the junction unmatched. The CDR3 DNA is TGTGCCAGCAGTCTACAGGGGGAACAGCCCCAGCATTTT. Protein: CASSLQGEQPQHF.

The chain employs TRBV28 and TRBJ1-2, with 7 nucleotides matching TRBD1. J gave up 4 bases and V 6 bases, and 8 bases lay outside the gene matches. The CDR3 runs to 14 residues. The germline V gene encodes CDR1 MDHEN and CDR2 SYDVKM. Here the CDR3 reads CASSTTGFSYGYTF. The CDR3 coding sequence is TGTGCCAGCAGCACGACAGGGTTTAGCTATGGCTACACCTTC.

In nucleotides, the CDR3 is TGTGCCAGCAGCCCCGGGACAGGGAGAAGCAATCAGCCCCAGCATTTT. The encoded protein is CASSPGTGRSNQPQHF. The chain recombines TRBV11-2 with TRBJ1-5; 9 bases match TRBD1. Germline V gene data show CDR1 as SGHAT and CDR2 as FQNNGV. The V and J ends lost 5 bases and 1 base, in that order; junction bases with no gene match: 6. The CDR3 totals 16 residues.

The V and J genes are TRBV19 and TRBJ1-2; a possible D gene is TRBD1 (6 bases). V was trimmed by 3 bases and J by 3 bases, leaving 11 bases between them. The CDR3 extends over 14 amino acids. Germline-derived CDR1 and CDR2 are LNHDA and SQIVND (reference sequence). The CDR3 loop is CASSISGADYGYTF. For the CDR3, the DNA is TGTGCCAGTAGTATCTCAGGGGCCGACTATGGCTACACCTTC. Looking up the rest from reference TRBV19 and TRBJ1-2 gives the full variable domain: DGGITQSPKYLFRKEGQNVTLSCEQNLNHDAMYWYRQDPGQGLRLIYYSQIVNDFQKGDIAEGYSVSREKKESFPLTVTSAQKNPTAFYLCASSISGADYGYTFGSGTRLTVV.

The chain links TRBV11-1 to TRBJ2-1; 8 nucleotides line up with TRBD1. Germline V lookup: CDR1 SGHAT, CDR2 FQDESV (reference sequence). V lost 5 bases and J lost 12; bases outside the gene matches: 21. The CDR3 runs to 17 residues. The CDR3 protein is CASSPSPRQGIPLGQFF. The CDR3 DNA follows: TGTGCCAGCAGCCCGTCCCCTCGACAGGGGATCCCTCTCGGGCAGTTCTTC.

A note on this clone: Lacking the conserved final phenylalanine or tryptophan, this CDR3 likely reflects a read error. The rearrangement uses TRBV15 and TRBJ1-2; 10 nucleotides line up with TRBD1. Looked up from germline, CDR1 is LNHNV and CDR2 is YYDKDF (reference sequence). V lost 0 bases, J lost 8 bases, and 21 bases stayed unmatched. CDR3 size: 20 residues. As DNA, the CDR3 is TGTGCCACCAGCAGAGATAGGACCCCGGAATCCCGAGACAGGGGGCTAGGCTACACCTCC. This sequence encodes CATSRDRTPESRDRGLGYTS.

The V and J genes are TRBV7-2 and TRBJ2-7; D is possibly TRBD1 (5 bases). CDR1 SGHTA and CDR2 FQGNSA come from the germline V gene. V was trimmed by 0 bases and J by 3 bases, leaving 18 bases between them. CDR3 length: 17 residues. As DNA, the CDR3 is TGTGCCAGCAGCTTAGCGCTCGGGCAGGGTTTGATCTACGAGCAGTACTTC. It specifies CASSLALGQGLIYEQYF.

About this clone: Relative to the germline gene, one junction end is altered; a read error may explain this. The rearrangement links TRBV15 to TRBJ1-2; the D gene is possibly TRBD1 (6 bases). The CDR3 loop spans 13 amino acids. The germline V gene encodes CDR1 LNHNV and CDR2 YYDKDF (reference sequence). The CDR3 loop is CAASDRTFYGYTF. In DNA form, the CDR3 reads TGTGCCGCCAGCGACAGGACTTTCTATGGCTACACCTTC.

This rearrangement joins TRBV27 to TRBJ1-5; TRBD1 matches 7 bases. Germline V gene data show CDR1 as MNHEY and CDR2 as SMNVEV (reference sequence). Losses at the gene ends were 6 bases for V and 9 bases for J; bases not matched to a gene: 11. The CDR3 has 14 amino acids. The CDR3: CASRAGTAGRPQHF. The CDR3 nucleotides are TGTGCCAGCAGGGCCGGGACAGCTGGGCGGCCCCAGCATTTT.